This is a list of T cell receptor beta chains from one sample in a study of T cells in Graves' hyperthyroidism and ophthalmopathy. TCRdb reprocessed the multiplex PCR reads with MiXCR, giving one entry per CDR3 protein. The data contain around 500,000 distinct CDR3 sequences, about 20% of them singletons. Sequenced material: blood. Receptors were obtained from a woman in her seventies with Graves' ophthalmopathy. CDR3s leave out the opening cysteine and the closing phenylalanine or tryptophan. The D gene is left open where the match is weak.

V gene: TRBV12-3/TRBV12-4; J gene: TRBJ2-1; D gene: -; CDR3 protein: ASTLSNEQF
V gene: TRBV11-2; J gene: TRBJ1-2; D gene: TRBD1; CDR3 protein: ASRLRTGGIGYGYT
V gene: TRBV2; J gene: TRBJ1-1; D gene: -; CDR3 protein: ASSNSQVNTEAF
V gene: TRBV29-1; J gene: TRBJ2-5; D gene: TRBD1; CDR3 protein: SVWTGVETQY
V gene: TRBV19; J gene: TRBJ2-2; D gene: -; CDR3 protein: ASSRWAQGNTGELF
V gene: TRBV6-1; J gene: TRBJ2-1; D gene: TRBD2; CDR3 protein: ASSPGLAGGPNEQF
V gene: TRBV30; J gene: TRBJ1-1; D gene: -; CDR3 protein: AWSSDSNTEAF
V gene: TRBV24-1; J gene: TRBJ2-3; D gene: TRBD2; CDR3 protein: ATSDALAGGPKDTQY
V gene: TRBV7-9; J gene: TRBJ1-2; D gene: -; CDR3 protein: ASTEEGGPNYGYT
V gene: TRBV20-1; J gene: TRBJ2-7; D gene: TRBD1; CDR3 protein: SATPGTGIDEQY
V gene: TRBV6-1; J gene: TRBJ1-1; D gene: -; CDR3 protein: ASRKTRGAEMNTEAF
V gene: TRBV7-9; J gene: TRBJ2-2; D gene: TRBD2; CDR3 protein: ASSPSGTTFTGELF
V gene: TRBV19; J gene: TRBJ1-5; D gene: -; CDR3 protein: ATSGQSNQPQH
V gene: TRBV15; J gene: TRBJ1-4; D gene: TRBD1; CDR3 protein: ATRETGALEKLF
V gene: TRBV11-2; J gene: TRBJ2-7; D gene: TRBD2; CDR3 protein: ASSFLAGGPSEQY
V gene: TRBV20-1; J gene: TRBJ1-4; D gene: -; CDR3 protein: SARDRSNEKLF
V gene: TRBV29-1; J gene: TRBJ1-1; D gene: -; CDR3 protein: SGTNMNTEAF
V gene: TRBV7-9; J gene: TRBJ2-3; D gene: TRBD2; CDR3 protein: ASSRTSGRARDTQY
V gene: TRBV20-1; J gene: TRBJ2-2; D gene: TRBD2; CDR3 protein: SARVGGRGTGELF
V gene: TRBV6-1; J gene: TRBJ1-4; D gene: TRBD1; CDR3 protein: ASNTGQGEGKLF
V gene: TRBV6-1; J gene: TRBJ2-5; D gene: -; CDR3 protein: ASSASTVADGPQY
V gene: TRBV3-1; J gene: TRBJ2-5; D gene: -; CDR3 protein: ASSAEQGFRGETQY
V gene: TRBV6-1; J gene: TRBJ2-1; D gene: -; CDR3 protein: ASRGSQMDEQF
V gene: TRBV6-7; J gene: TRBJ1-2; D gene: -; CDR3 protein: ASSYLGDYGYT
V gene: TRBV9; J gene: TRBJ2-6; D gene: TRBD1; CDR3 protein: ASSIRDSVSGANVLT
V gene: TRBV2; J gene: TRBJ2-7; D gene: TRBD2; CDR3 protein: ASSDLSGSLYEQY
V gene: TRBV10-3; J gene: TRBJ2-7; D gene: TRBD2; CDR3 protein: AISEMGGPDEQY
V gene: TRBV15; J gene: TRBJ2-2; D gene: TRBD1; CDR3 protein: ATSKGQGSTGELF
V gene: TRBV6-1; J gene: TRBJ1-1; D gene: -; CDR3 protein: ASSSDLTEAF
V gene: TRBV7-9; J gene: TRBJ2-7; D gene: -; CDR3 protein: ASSPQHYEQY
V gene: TRBV7-2; J gene: TRBJ1-4; D gene: -; CDR3 protein: ASSLDSGTNEKLF
V gene: TRBV6-1; J gene: TRBJ2-2; D gene: -; CDR3 protein: ASTGWDTGELF
V gene: TRBV29-1; J gene: TRBJ1-1; D gene: -; CDR3 protein: SVVVQGQNTEAF
V gene: TRBV7-3; J gene: TRBJ2-2; D gene: TRBD2; CDR3 protein: ASSPSRLAGESSGELF
V gene: TRBV28; J gene: TRBJ2-7; D gene: -; CDR3 protein: ASSVPRSPEQY
V gene: TRBV19; J gene: TRBJ1-6; D gene: -; CDR3 protein: ASSITGENSPLH
V gene: TRBV6-1; J gene: TRBJ1-2; D gene: -; CDR3 protein: ASRQGRVDGYT
V gene: TRBV6-2/TRBV6-3; J gene: TRBJ2-5; D gene: TRBD1; CDR3 protein: ASSRSQGANQY
V gene: TRBV3-1; J gene: TRBJ1-2; D gene: -; CDR3 protein: ASSQAGDGYT
V gene: TRBV29-1; J gene: TRBJ1-2; D gene: TRBD1; CDR3 protein: SVRDRAYGYT
V gene: TRBV20-1; J gene: TRBJ2-1; D gene: TRBD2; CDR3 protein: SASLLADNEQF
V gene: TRBV20-1; J gene: TRBJ2-7; D gene: TRBD1; CDR3 protein: SATRQGIEQY
V gene: TRBV6-5; J gene: TRBJ2-3; D gene: TRBD2; CDR3 protein: ASSSPRGSQISQY
V gene: TRBV30; J gene: TRBJ2-3; D gene: -; CDR3 protein: AWSQTGRGTDTQY
V gene: TRBV15; J gene: TRBJ1-4; D gene: TRBD1; CDR3 protein: ATSRVSGQGNEKLF
V gene: TRBV7-2; J gene: TRBJ1-3; D gene: -; CDR3 protein: ASSLVALLGHSGNTIY
V gene: TRBV19; J gene: TRBJ2-3; D gene: TRBD1; CDR3 protein: ASSRDRDRDTQY
V gene: TRBV5-1; J gene: TRBJ1-1; D gene: TRBD1; CDR3 protein: ASSLDRGRRAEAF